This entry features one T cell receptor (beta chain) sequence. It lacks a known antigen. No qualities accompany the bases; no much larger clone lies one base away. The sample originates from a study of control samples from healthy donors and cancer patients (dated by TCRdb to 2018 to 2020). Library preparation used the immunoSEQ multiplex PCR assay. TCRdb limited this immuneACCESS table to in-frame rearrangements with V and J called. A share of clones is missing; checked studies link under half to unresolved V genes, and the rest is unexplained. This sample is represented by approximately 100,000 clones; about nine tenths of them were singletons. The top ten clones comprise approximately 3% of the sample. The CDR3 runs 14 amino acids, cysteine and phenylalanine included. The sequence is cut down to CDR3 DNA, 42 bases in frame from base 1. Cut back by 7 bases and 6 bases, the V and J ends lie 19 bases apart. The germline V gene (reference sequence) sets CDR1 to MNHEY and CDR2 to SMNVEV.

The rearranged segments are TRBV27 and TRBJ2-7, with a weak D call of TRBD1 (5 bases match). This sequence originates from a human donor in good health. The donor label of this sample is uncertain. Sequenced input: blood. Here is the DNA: TGTGCCAGCACCTCTCACCACCCGCAGGGCGAGCAGTACTTC. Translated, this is CASTSHHPQGEQYF.